The rows below give T cell receptor beta chains drawn from one sample of a study of blood T cell repertoires in COVID-19. The protocol was immunoSEQ multiplex PCR, while the TCRdb copy is restricted to in-frame clones and leaves out a portion. This sample has around 140,000 clones, with around 90% found just once. The material sequenced was peripheral blood. The source of these receptors is a human donor in a cohort sampled during active COVID-19. CDR3s include the opening cysteine and the closing phenylalanine or tryptophan. A D gene is named only where the DNA matches it firmly. Clone size, where shown, is once, few, many, or a class for clones that have expanded.

v_gene	abundance	j_gene	d_gene	CDR3nt	CDR3aa
TRBV15	.	TRBJ2-3	TRBD2	TGTGCCACCAGCAGAGTAGGCGGGTGGGAGGGTCCGATCCCGCCAGATACGCAGTATTTT	CATSRVGGWEGPIPPDTQYF
TRBV10-1	.	TRBJ2-5	TRBD2	TGCGCCAGCAGTGAAGCGGGGGGGCCAGAGACCCAGTACTTC	CASSEAGGPETQYF
TRBV5-1	.	TRBJ1-2	.	TGCGCCAGCAGCTTAGTATTGGAGGGCGGCTACACCTTC	CASSLVLEGGYTF
TRBV6-5	.	TRBJ2-1	TRBD2	TGTGCCAGCAGGGGACTAGCGGGGGGTCACAATGAGCAGTTCTTC	CASRGLAGGHNEQFF
TRBV6-5	.	TRBJ2-7	TRBD2	TGTGCCAGCAGTTACTCGGAGCGGGGTGCCTACGAGCAGTACTTC	CASSYSERGAYEQYF
TRBV20-1	.	TRBJ1-5	TRBD1	TGCAGTGCTAGTGGGACAGGCAGAGATCAGCCCCAGCATTTT	CSASGTGRDQPQHF
TRBV20-1	few	TRBJ2-5	.	TGCAGTGCCAGTGGAGGGAATGAAGAGACCCAGTACTTC	CSASGGNEETQYF
TRBV5-1	.	TRBJ2-1	.	TGCGCCAGCAGCTTTAGTAGTCCCGGCGGGGAGCAGTTCTTC	CASSFSSPGGEQFF
TRBV6-5	.	TRBJ1-1	.	TGTGCCAGCAGCCCCCTAGAGGGCTCAGGCACTGAAGCTTTCTTT	CASSPLEGSGTEAFF
TRBV5-1	.	TRBJ1-2	TRBD1	TGCGCCAGCAGCTTGGACAGGGGGAATGGCTACACCTTC	CASSLDRGNGYTF
TRBV4-1	.	TRBJ1-1	TRBD1	TGCGCCAGCAGCCAGGGGGGAGGCAGGGGGCTTAGGGAAGCTTTCTTT	CASSQGGGRGLREAFF
TRBV7-9	.	TRBJ2-7	.	TGTGCCAGCAGCTCCCCCAACTCCGGACAACCCTACGAGCAGTACTTC	CASSSPNSGQPYEQYF
TRBV5-4	.	TRBJ2-5	TRBD2	TGTGCCAGCAGCCATCAAGCGGGGGGGCAGGAGACCCAGTACTTC	CASSHQAGGQETQYF
TRBV9	.	TRBJ2-1	.	TGTGCCAGCAGCGTAGGGGTAGCGGCTTACAATGAGCAGTTCTTC	CASSVGVAAYNEQFF
TRBV5-1	.	TRBJ2-3	TRBD1	TGCGCCAGCAGCTCCGGACAGGGGAACACAGATACGCAGTATTTT	CASSSGQGNTDTQYF
TRBV9	.	TRBJ1-4	TRBD1	TGTGCCAGCAGCTACCGGGACAGGTCAGATGAAAAACTGTTTTTT	CASSYRDRSDEKLFF
TRBV18	once	TRBJ2-7	.	TGTGCCAGCTCACCCCATAAGGGGGACTACGAGCAGTACTTC	CASSPHKGDYEQYF
TRBV19	.	TRBJ1-2	TRBD1	TGTGCCAGTAGTATTTTAGGGACAGGGCGCTATGGCTACACCTTC	CASSILGTGRYGYTF
TRBV25-1	once	TRBJ2-7	TRBD1	TGTGCCAGCAGTGAACGCCCCGGACAGGCCCACTCCTACGAGCAGTACTTC	CASSERPGQAHSYEQYF
TRBV12-3/TRBV12-4	.	TRBJ2-3	TRBD2	TGTGCCAGCAGTTTAGGGACTAGTGATACGCAGTATTTT	CASSLGTSDTQYF
TRBV29-1	.	TRBJ1-2	.	TGCAGCGTTGAAATCGGGGTGGAAAGCTATGGCTACACCTTC	CSVEIGVESYGYTF
TRBV27	once	TRBJ1-2	.	TGTGCCAGCAGTTTTACGGACAGACCTAACTATGGCTACACCTTC	CASSFTDRPNYGYTF
TRBV6-5	.	TRBJ2-7	.	TGTGCCAGCAGCGACAACAGGGAGATCCACGAGCAGTACTTC	CASSDNREIHEQYF
TRBV5-5	.	TRBJ1-2	TRBD1	TGTGCCAGCAGACAGGACAGGGCGTATGGCTACACCTTC	CASRQDRAYGYTF
TRBV19	.	TRBJ1-6	.	TGTGCCAGTAACAATTACGGGTCACCCCTCCACTTT	CASNNYGSPLHF
TRBV18	.	TRBJ1-2	TRBD1	TGTGCCAGCTCTCGGGACAGGGGGAATGAGGGCTACACCTTC	CASSRDRGNEGYTF
TRBV6-6	.	TRBJ1-1	.	TGTGCCAGCAGACCGGTGGGGGAGGGCACTGAAGCTTTCTTT	CASRPVGEGTEAFF
TRBV5-4	.	TRBJ1-2	.	TGTGCCAGCAGCCCGCGGGGGGGCTATGGCTACACCTTC	CASSPRGGYGYTF
TRBV5-6	.	TRBJ1-1	.	TGTGCCAGCAGCTCCAGGGTGAACACTGAAGCTTTCTTT	CASSSRVNTEAFF
TRBV9	.	TRBJ1-1	TRBD1	TGTGCCAGCAGCGCCTTAACCACAGGGGGCACTGAAGCTTTCTTT	CASSALTTGGTEAFF
TRBV6-6	.	TRBJ1-3	.	TGTGCCAGCAGTTCACAGTGGTCTGGAAACACCATATATTTT	CASSSQWSGNTIYF
TRBV12-3/TRBV12-4	.	TRBJ1-2	.	TGTGCCAGCAGTCAAGAGGGCGGCTATGGCTACACCTTC	CASSQEGGYGYTF
TRBV30	once	TRBJ1-5	.	TGTGCCTGGAGTGTAAATTCGGGGAATCAGCCCCAGCATTTT	CAWSVNSGNQPQHF
TRBV20-1	.	TRBJ1-2	.	TGCAGTGGTAAACAGGGAAATGGCTACACCTTC	CSGKQGNGYTF
TRBV29-1	few	TRBJ1-6	.	TGCAGCGTTCAGATTATTGAGGGAGGCCCCCTCCACTTT	CSVQIIEGGPLHF
TRBV6-6	.	TRBJ1-1	.	TGTGCCAGCAGTTACTCTGCAGGGTACGAAGCTTTCTTT	CASSYSAGYEAFF
TRBV9	.	TRBJ2-7	.	TGTGCCAGCAGCGTAGTTGATAGAAGCGAGCAGTACTTC	CASSVVDRSEQYF
TRBV5-1	few	TRBJ2-7	TRBD1	TGCGCCAGCAGCAATACCGGGACAGCTACCTACGAGCAGTACTTC	CASSNTGTATYEQYF
TRBV11-1	.	TRBJ2-7	.	TGTGCCAGCAGCTTACAGTCTGGCGAGCAGTACTTC	CASSLQSGEQYF
TRBV18	.	TRBJ1-5	TRBD1	TGTGCCAGCTCACCAACCGGGACAGTTCACCAGCATTTT	CASSPTGTVHQHF
TRBV6-6	.	TRBJ1-5	.	TGTGCCAGCAGTTATGGGGGGGCGAGCAATCAGCCCCAGCATTTT	CASSYGGASNQPQHF
TRBV6-5	.	TRBJ1-2	.	TGTGCCAGCAGTTACTCTCAGGGGATTGCTAACTATGGCTACACCTTC	CASSYSQGIANYGYTF
TRBV30	.	TRBJ1-1	.	TGTGCCTGGAGTGTACTCGGGAACACTGAAGCTTTCTTT	CAWSVLGNTEAFF
TRBV5-1	once	TRBJ1-2	TRBD1	TGCGCCAGCAGCAGAACAGGGGGCGTTGATGGCTACACCTTC	CASSRTGGVDGYTF
TRBV5-6	.	TRBJ2-5	.	TGTGCCAGCAGCCCTCAGGGGAAGGGGCACCAAGAGACCCAGTACTTC	CASSPQGKGHQETQYF
TRBV5-1	few	TRBJ1-1	TRBD1	TGCGCCAGCAGCTTGTTCCGGGACAGTGAAGCTTTCTTT	CASSLFRDSEAFF
TRBV2	.	TRBJ2-1	TRBD2	TGTGCCAGCAGCTGGACTAGCGGGGGGGCCAGGAATGAGCAGTTCTTC	CASSWTSGGARNEQFF
TRBV7-2	.	TRBJ1-2	.	TGTGCCAGCACCTTGGTTGGAAAGGGGGGGAACTATGGCTACACCTTC	CASTLVGKGGNYGYTF
TRBV7-9	.	TRBJ2-1	.	TGTGCCAGCAGCTTCAAGAGAGATGAGCAGTTCTTC	CASSFKRDEQFF
TRBV5-1	.	TRBJ1-5	.	TGCGCCAGCAGCAGGAGGGGCCCTAGCAATCAGCCCCAGCATTTT	CASSRRGPSNQPQHF
TRBV18	.	TRBJ2-5	TRBD1	TGTGCCAGCTCACCAGGGACAGGGAGTGGAGAGACCCAGTACTTC	CASSPGTGSGETQYF
TRBV7-9	.	TRBJ2-3	.	TGTGCCAGCAGCTTACAACAGGGTTGGGAAGATACGCAGTATTTT	CASSLQQGWEDTQYF
TRBV24-1	.	TRBJ1-2	.	TGTGCCACCAGTGATGGGGCCCATGGCTACACCTTC	CATSDGAHGYTF
TRBV5-1	few	TRBJ1-2	.	TGCGCCAGCAGCTTGCTACGGAGTCGGGACTATGGCTACACCTTC	CASSLLRSRDYGYTF
TRBV7-9	.	TRBJ1-1	.	TGTGCCAGCAGCTTAATTAGTTTGTCAGGGAACACTGAAGCTTTCTTT	CASSLISLSGNTEAFF
TRBV20-1	.	TRBJ2-1	TRBD2	TGCAGTGCTAGTACCTTGACAGCGGGGGGGAGCTCCTACAATGAGCAGTTCTTC	CSASTLTAGGSSYNEQFF
TRBV7-9	.	TRBJ2-5	TRBD1	TGTGCCAGCAGCTTACCAGGGGGCGCGGAACAAGAGACCCAGTACTTC	CASSLPGGAEQETQYF